This T cell receptor beta chain was identified during a study of monozygotic twins with inflammatory bowel disease. Study results and caveats: Clonotype sharing was lower in IBD patients than healthy twins, most markedly with disease activity. The authors found no support for a single strong IBD-associated signal or clonotype. Repertoire similarity did not differ between concordant and discordant twins, possibly owing to limited power.

The CDR3 has 16 residues. Germline V gene lookup returns CDR1 GTSNPN and CDR2 SVGIG (reference sequence). With respect to this clonotype: Its target is not known.

Via template switching, UMIs carrying a 6-nucleotide sample barcode were introduced. TCRdb re-called the 5' RACE reads; one entry per CDR3 protein, DNA not given. This table lists 330,000 or so distinct CDR3 sequences. The chain links TRBV30 to TRBJ2-7; TCRdb reports TRBD1, a call that lacks DNA to check it against. Sequencing was carried out using blood. This TCR came from a human donor with ulcerative colitis or Crohn's disease, or a healthy co-twin of an affected twin (not recorded which). The CDR3 spells CAWSEGRQVGSYEQYF.